This T cell receptor (beta chain) was observed in a study of identical twins. Study-wide findings and caveats: A lower insertion count was a feature of abundant cord blood beta clonotypes, with no such feature in memory repertoires.

Points on this clonotype: The antigen remains unidentified.

With template switching, a universal primer site was added, and the cDNA carried unique molecular identifiers. Via MiXCR, TCRdb re-called the 5' RACE reads, giving one row per CDR3 protein. The sample includes fewer than 500,000 distinct CDR3 sequences, 20% to 25% of them seen just once. Germline lookup yields CDR1 ENHRY and CDR2 SYGVKD. The CDR3 contains 14 residues. The V end lost 0 bases, the J end lost 7 bases, and 9 bases lay between the germline ends. Another study also made use of these data, one on T cells expressing NK-cell markers. That paper notes: Sorted CD3+CD56+NKG2C+, CD3+CD56+NKG2C- and CD3+CD56-NKG2C+ T cells provided the TCR beta repertoires. The study found dominant NKG2C+ clonotypes at roughly 1.0-8% of CD8+ T cells in about six donors.

The rearrangement links TRBV10-3 to TRBJ2-2, with a weak D call TRBD2 (5 bases). The source of this sequence is a woman aged 18-30 years in good health. Sequencing was carried out using CD4+ T cells sorted from blood. In nucleotides, the CDR3 is TGTGCCATCAGTGAGTCTGGTGGGAGCGGGGAGCTGTTTTTT. This encodes CAISESGGSGELFF.